The 20 T cell receptor beta chains below come from one sample, sequenced in a study of regulatory T cells in long-lasting Graves disease. CDR3 regions were amplified by Arm-PCR using iRepertoire HTBI primers to build TCR beta libraries. Using its own MiXCR run on the multiplex PCR reads, TCRdb lists one record per CDR3 protein. Of about 420,000 distinct CDR3 sequences listed, 16% are singletons. This sample's time point: newly diagnosed GD, antithyroid drugs for less than 3 months. PBMCs were the source of the RNA used for TCR sequencing. These sequences were also reported in another study, on T cells in Graves' hyperthyroidism and ophthalmopathy.

This material consisted of peripheral blood mononuclear cells (PBMCs), taken at new diagnosis, from a patient treated with antithyroid drugs. The receptors shown here come from a woman in her late teens or twenties with Graves disease.

The chain couples TRBV5-1 to TRBJ2-3; the match to TRBD1 covers 11 bases. Germline values: CDR1 SGHRS, CDR2 YFSETQ. Trimming cost V 3 bases and J 9 bases; bases outside gene matches: 12. The CDR3 length is 16 residues. In DNA form, the CDR3 reads TGCGCCAGCAGCTACCAGGGGACAGGGGGTACCGTCACGCAGTATTTT. It is translated as CASSYQGTGGTVTQYF.

A remark on this clonotype: A read error is possible here, since a much larger clone lies one base away. The rearrangement uses TRBV28 and TRBJ2-7; D ambiguous. Trimming removed 6 bases at V and 4 bases at J, with 10 bases between. Germline values: CDR1 MDHEN, CDR2 SYDVKM. This CDR3 is 12 amino acids long. The CDR3 loop is CASSGTIYEQYF. The CDR3 bases are TGTGCCAGCAGCGGAACCATTTACGAGCAGTACTTC.

This clonotype turned up a few times. The chain combines TRBV6-1 with TRBJ1-1; 9 bases match TRBD1. V lost 6 bases to trimming and J lost 5 bases; unmatched junction nucleotides: 10. CDR1 and CDR2 (germline): MNHNS, SASEGT. The length of the CDR3 is 15 residues. The CDR3 coding sequence is TGTGCCAGCAGGGAGCCGGGACAGGGAGTGACTGAAGCTTTCTTT. Protein sequence: CASREPGQGVTEAFF.

This clonotype was counted at least ten times. The chain combines TRBV2 with TRBJ2-1; 7 nucleotides agree with TRBD2. The ends lost 5 bases at V and 5 bases at J; junction bases unmatched: 9. Looked up from germline, CDR1 is SNHLY and CDR2 is FYNNEI. The CDR3 covers 15 residues. In DNA form, the CDR3 reads TGTGCCAGCAGTCTCCGGGACTACCCGGACAATGAGCAGTTCTTC. Residues: CASSLRDYPDNEQFF.

The V call is TRBV12-3 or TRBV12-4, the J call TRBJ2-6, with D unclear. The V gene lost 3 bases and the J gene lost 0 bases, with 6 bases spanning the gap. This CDR3 has 15 residues. CDR3: CASSFRHSGANVLTF. CDR3 nucleotide sequence: TGTGCCAGCAGTTTTAGGCACTCTGGGGCCAACGTCCTGACTTTC.

This clonotype appeared a few times. V usage is TRBV19 and J usage is TRBJ1-5; TRBD1 matches at 8 bases. CDR3 size: 14 residues. With V trimmed by 6 bases and J by 7 bases, 8 bases remained unmatched. Germline CDR1 LNHDA, CDR2 SQIVND (reference sequence). The DNA for the CDR3 is TGTGCCAGTAGCTGGACAGGGCCGGTCCAGCCCCAGCATTTT. It is translated as CASSWTGPVQPQHF.

This sequence joins TRBV6-2 or TRBV6-3 and TRBJ2-5; D remains ambiguous. Trimming removed 1 base from V and 1 base from J, with 19 bases in between. This CDR3 spans 18 amino acids. Germline V gives CDR1 MNHEY, CDR2 SVGEGT. CDR3 residues: CASSYFLGLLQSQETQYF. CDR3 DNA sequence: TGTGCCAGCAGTTACTTTTTGGGCTTGTTACAGAGCCAAGAGACCCAGTACTTC.

The chain joins TRBV5-4 to TRBJ2-1; no firm D call. Germline loops: CDR1 SGHNT, CDR2 YYREEE (reference sequence). The germline V and J ends were trimmed by 1 base and 2 bases, with 10 bases remaining between them. The CDR3 covers 15 residues. In nucleotides, the CDR3 is TGTGCCAGCAGCTTGAACTCCTACGCCTACAATGAGCAGTTCTTC. Its translation: CASSLNSYAYNEQFF.

The chain is built from TRBV5-1 and TRBJ2-5, with TRBD2 matching over 10 bases. The CDR3 contains 16 residues. Trimming took 4 bases from V and 5 from J; bases not matched to a gene: 11. CDR1 is SGHRS and CDR2 is YFSETQ in the germline V gene. CDR3: CASSPGAGGPRETQYF. The CDR3 DNA is TGCGCCAGCAGCCCAGGAGCGGGAGGGCCTCGGGAGACCCAGTACTTC.

Worth noting for this clonotype: This could be a read error, since a much larger clone is one nucleotide away. V is TRBV12-3 or TRBV12-4 and J is TRBJ2-7; D not resolved. CDR3 size: 15 residues. V was cut by 8 bases and J by 2 bases, with 19 bases left in between. This CDR3 is CASCHPNRPTYEQYF. In nucleotides, the CDR3 is TGTGCCAGCTGTCACCCCAACCGGCCTACCTACGAGCAGTACTTC.

This clonotype occurred a few times. The V and J genes are TRBV29-1 and TRBJ2-7; 7 bases fit TRBD2. CDR3 length: 13 residues. V dropped 2 bases and J dropped 2; count of bases not matched to a gene: 3. The germline CDR1 and CDR2 sequences are SQVTM and ANQGSEA. CDR3 sequence: CSVEPGGTYEQYF. DNA for the CDR3: TGCAGCGTTGAACCGGGGGGAACCTACGAGCAGTACTTC.

This clonotype showed up many times. The junction and the germline gene differ at one end; a read error may be behind it. The chain joins TRBV7-6 to TRBJ1-3; D gene unclear. CDR3 length: 13 amino acids. Per germline, CDR1 SGHVS and CDR2 FNYEAQ. The CDR3 loop reads CASSLGRGDTIYF. CDR3 DNA sequence: TGTGCCAGCAGCTTAGGTCGTGGAGACACCATATATTTT.

CDR3 bases: TGCGCCAGCAGCCAAGTTGCGGGAGCATCCTACAATGAGCAGTTCTTC. Translated, it gives CASSQVAGASYNEQFF. V and J are TRBV4-1 and TRBJ2-1, with 7 positions matching TRBD2. Germline CDR1 reads MGHRA; CDR2 reads YSYEKL. With 1 base clipped from V and 1 base from J, the junction kept 4 bases outside the gene matches. This CDR3 comprises 16 residues.

The chain links TRBV11-3 to TRBJ2-3, with D perhaps matching TRBD2 (5 bases). The CDR3 is 15 residues long. Germline CDR1 SGHNT, CDR2 YENEEA. V lost 5 bases to trimming and J lost 0 bases, with 12 bases between them. CDR3 coding DNA: TGTGCCAGCAGCCATGCAGCGGCTAGCACAGATACGCAGTATTTT. Protein sequence: CASSHAAASTDTQYF.

This clonotype has a count of ten or more. The chain joins TRBV27 to TRBJ2-1; D gene unclear. The CDR3 totals 14 residues. With 6 bases removed from V and 0 bases from J, the gap between germline ends came to 9 bases. The germline gives CDR1 MNHEY, CDR2 SMNVEV (reference sequence). Here the CDR3 reads CASSKDISYNEQFF. The CDR3 bases are TGTGCCAGCAGCAAAGACATCTCCTACAATGAGCAGTTCTTC.

This clonotype was seen a handful of times. The rearrangement links TRBV20-1 to TRBJ1-2, with 9 bases identical to TRBD1. There are 13 residues in the CDR3. The ends lost 5 bases at V and 4 bases at J; junction bases unmatched: 5. The germline V gene has CDR1 DFQATT and CDR2 SNEGSKA (reference sequence). The CDR3 DNA follows: TGCAGTGCTGATACAGGGGGCGGCTATGGCTACACCTTC. Its protein product is CSADTGGGYGYTF.

The V call is TRBV6-1, the J call TRBJ2-7; no reliable D call. The CDR3 contains 11 residues. The germline V gene encodes CDR1 MNHNS and CDR2 SASEGT. Trimming took off 5 bases at V and 4 bases at J, with 6 bases between the two ends. The CDR3: CASSRQYEQYF. The CDR3 coding sequence is TGTGCCAGCAGTCGACAATACGAGCAGTACTTC.

This clonotype was observed many times. The chain links TRBV24-1 to TRBJ2-5; 8 positions match TRBD1. The CDR3 contains 16 residues. In germline, CDR1 is KGHDR, CDR2 SFDVKD. Trimming took 2 bases from V and 3 from J; bases not matched to a gene: 7. The CDR3 DNA follows: TGTGCCACCAGTGATTACAGCGGACAGGGAAAAGAGACCCAGTACTTC. Translation: CATSDYSGQGKETQYF.

The rearrangement joins TRBV19 to TRBJ1-1; D remains unclear. The CDR3 contains 15 residues. The germline V gene encodes CDR1 LNHDA and CDR2 SQIVND (reference sequence). V lost 3 bases and J 4 bases, leaving 15 bases between the germline ends. CDR3 nucleotides: TGTGCCAGTAGTATGGGTAGAGGTAGAATCACTGAAGCTTTCTTT. As protein: CASSMGRGRITEAFF.

This clonotype showed up many times. J is TRBJ2-1 and V is TRBV7-3; 7 bases line up with TRBD2. There are 16 residues in the CDR3. Germline V CDR1 and CDR2: SGHTA, FQGTGA. V shed 5 bases and J 1 base; nucleotides not matched to a gene: 8. The DNA of the CDR3 is TGTGCCAGCAGCCCCCGGACTAGTGGGTCCTACAATGAGCAGTTCTTC. Translated: CASSPRTSGSYNEQFF.